This T cell receptor (beta chain) was captured in a study of blood T cells in healthy people across ages. A second PCR, run for about 7 to 12 cycles, used a sample-barcoded 5' primer plus a J-beta primer mix. Each cDNA molecule was tagged by a template-switch adaptor with 12 random nucleotides. TCRdb analysed the 5' RACE reads with MiXCR anew, one entry per CDR3 protein. The data contain about 1.4 million distinct CDR3 sequences, 59% of them singletons. The source is a man aged 18 to 30 in good health. The sample comprised blood.

CDR3 in amino acids: CASSSRLNSYNEQFF. CDR3 bases: TGTGCCAGCAGCTCCCGGCTCAACTCCTACAATGAGCAGTTCTTC. The chain employs TRBV9 and TRBJ2-1, with no clear D. Germline CDR1 and CDR2: SGDLS and YYNGEE. This CDR3 has 15 residues. V lost 4 bases and J lost 0, with 11 bases in between. Based on the CDR3 plus reference TRBV9 and TRBJ2-1, the full variable domain is DSGVTQTPKHLITATGQRVTLRCSPRSGDLSVYWYQQSLDQGLQFLIQYYNGEERAKGNILERFSAQQFPDLHSELNLSSLELGDSALYFCASSSRLNSYNEQFFGPGTRLTVL.